This T cell receptor (beta chain) comes out of a study of shared clonotypes between healthy human individuals. Study-level findings and limits: Compared with memory subsets, naive subsets generally had larger estimated richness.

At a deep level, the assay was run. Splitting of each subset's genomic DNA was done evenly across several immunoSEQ plates. Produced via immunoSEQ multiplex PCR; TCRdb's table is partial and in-frame only. The table has about 2.4 million clones, under 95% seen once. This clone was seen just once. Antigen specificity is unknown. The receptor comes from a man between 18 and 35 years old in good health. Some clones in this sample may be carry-over from other donors' samples. Material for sequencing was naive CD4+ T cells from PBMCs. The sample's subset: CD45RA+ positively selected.

CDR3 DNA sequence: TGTGCCAGCAGCAACAATCAATGGGGGACGCACAATGAGCAGTTCTTC. Translation gives CASSNNQWGTHNEQFF. The chain has TRBV28 and TRBJ2-1; the D call may be TRBD1 or TRBD2 (5 bases each). Germline V CDR1 and CDR2: MDHEN, SYDVKM. V dropped 6 bases and J dropped 5 bases, with 20 bases sitting between them. This CDR3 region has 16 residues.